Below are 25 T cell receptor beta chains sequenced from a single sample in a study of regulatory T cells in long-lasting Graves disease. Building the TCR beta libraries relied on iRepertoire HTBI primers, and CDR3 regions underwent Arm-PCR. TCRdb re-derived calls from the multiplex PCR reads in MiXCR, one entry per CDR3 protein. The sample has over 650,000 distinct CDR3 sequences, around 30% seen once. Time point denoted: persistent/refractory GD, antithyroid drugs over 5 years with positive TRAb. With RNA extracted from PBMCs as input, the TCR library was made. Sample: peripheral blood mononuclear cells (PBMCs), taken when the disease was refractory, from a patient treated with antithyroid drugs. All receptors come from a female donor with Graves disease.

In its sample, this clonotype was seen many times. The gene calls are TRBV12-3 or TRBV12-4 and TRBJ1-1; perhaps TRBD1 as D (5 bases). The CDR3 is 16 amino acids. Trimming left V 1 base short and J 1 base short, with 13 bases between. CDR3 protein: CASSLGSGRANTEAFF. The DNA for the CDR3 is TGTGCCAGCAGTTTAGGGTCAGGGAGGGCGAACACTGAAGCTTTCTTT.

V usage is TRBV7-9 and J usage is TRBJ1-2; TRBD1 matches 10 bases. The CDR3 has 16 amino acids. With V trimmed by 2 bases and J by 2 bases, 5 bases remained unmatched. Germline V lookup: CDR1 SEHNR, CDR2 FQNEAQ (reference sequence). CDR3 bases: TGTGCCAGCAGCTTATTGACAGGGGGCACCAACTATGGCTACACCTTC. Translation gives CASSLLTGGTNYGYTF.

The chain links TRBV4-2 to TRBJ2-6, with D perhaps TRBD1 or TRBD2 (5 bases each). This CDR3 is built from 15 residues. V gave up 0 bases and J gave up 4 bases, with 7 bases separating them. The germline gives CDR1 LGHNA, CDR2 YNFKEQ. CDR3 sequence: CASSQDGAGANVLTF. The CDR3 DNA is TGTGCCAGCAGCCAAGACGGGGCCGGGGCCAACGTCCTGACTTTC.

The V gene is TRBV14, the J gene TRBJ2-7, with D unresolved. CDR1 is SGHDN and CDR2 is FVKESK in the germline V gene. The CDR3 length is 13 residues. V dropped 3 bases and J dropped 6 bases, with 12 bases sitting between them. CDR3 amino acids: CASSQRGSPEQYF. CDR3 DNA sequence: TGTGCCAGCAGCCAGAGAGGCAGTCCCGAGCAGTACTTC.

This clonotype was seen only a few times. This chain uses TRBV4-2 with TRBJ1-5; TRBD1 agrees at 8 bases. The CDR3 is 15 amino acids. Germline-derived CDR1 and CDR2 are LGHNA and YNFKEQ. J was trimmed by 6 bases and V by 0 bases; bases with no gene match: 4. CDR3 sequence reads: CASSQDRGRSQPQHF. The CDR3, as DNA: TGTGCCAGCAGCCAAGACAGGGGGCGTTCTCAGCCCCAGCATTTT.

This sequence joins TRBV6-1 and TRBJ1-2; 7 bases are shared with TRBD1. CDR1 and CDR2 (germline): MNHNS, SASEGT. The CDR3 covers 15 residues. V shed 6 bases and J 4 bases; nucleotides not matched to a gene: 11. For the CDR3, the DNA is TGTGCCAGCAGGTCAGGGGGGCGCAGCTCCTATGGCTACACCTTC. This translates into CASRSGGRSSYGYTF.

The chain joins TRBV2 to TRBJ1-2; tentatively, D is TRBD1 (6 bases). Germline V gives CDR1 SNHLY, CDR2 FYNNEI. V was trimmed by 7 bases and J by 9 bases, leaving 15 bases between them. The CDR3 is 12 residues long. The CDR3 DNA reads as TGTGCCAGCAAACTTGAGGGGGGTCGCTACACCTTC. It specifies CASKLEGGRYTF.

The chain employs TRBV18 and TRBJ1-5; the match to TRBD1 covers 8 bases. V lost 1 base, J lost 6 bases, and 5 bases stayed unmatched. CDR1 KGHSH and CDR2 LQKENI come from the germline V gene. The CDR3 covers 15 residues. In DNA, the CDR3 is TGTGCCAGCTCACCACTGGACAGGGAAAGTCAGCCCCAGCATTTT. Amino acid sequence: CASSPLDRESQPQHF.

This rearrangement joins TRBV9 to TRBJ2-7; D uncertain. Germline loops: CDR1 SGDLS, CDR2 YYNGEE. Deletions cut 1 base from V and 1 base from J, with 15 bases between. The CDR3 length is 16 residues. Here the CDR3 reads CASSVRPRPLSYEQYF. For the CDR3, the DNA is TGTGCCAGCAGCGTACGTCCCCGACCACTATCCTACGAGCAGTACTTC.

This clonotype was counted many times. The CDR3 reads CASSGTGGFGYTF. The CDR3 DNA reads TGTGCCAGCAGCGGGACAGGGGGTTTTGGCTACACCTTC. The rearrangement joins TRBV2 to TRBJ1-2; 11 bases agree with TRBD1. The CDR3 has 13 residues. CDR1 and CDR2 (germline): SNHLY, FYNNEI. Trimming at V came to 6 bases and at J to 7 bases, leaving 4 bases not matched to a gene.

This clonotype came up a few times. At one boundary the junction diverges from the germline segment, which might be a read error. For the CDR3, the DNA is TGTACCAGCAGTTCGAACGGACCTCAAGAGACCCAGTACTTC. Translation: CTSSSNGPQETQYF. The J gene is TRBJ2-5, the V gene TRBV6-2 or TRBV6-3, with no clear D. The CDR3 is 14 amino acids. Germline V lookup: CDR1 MNHEY, CDR2 SVGEGT.

This clonotype has at least ten counts. This chain joins TRBV7-9 and TRBJ1-1; D call uncertain. Between the trimmed V and J ends, which lost 1 base and 1 base, there was a span of 7 bases. Germline loops: CDR1 SEHNR, CDR2 FQNEAQ (reference sequence). The CDR3 is 14 residues long. The CDR3 bases are TGTGCCAGCAGCTTAGTTTTCGAGAACACTGAAGCTTTCTTT. Amino acid sequence: CASSLVFENTEAFF.

This clonotype has more than one count but fewer than ten. The chain is built from TRBV12-5 and TRBJ2-5, with 7 bases fitting TRBD2. The CDR3 runs to 14 residues. Germline loops: CDR1 LGHNT, CDR2 FRNRAP. V trimming: 6 bases; J trimming: 5 bases; junction bases outside the gene matches: 9. As DNA, the CDR3 is TGTGCTAGTGGCCGACTAGCAGGTTTTGAGACCCAGTACTTC. It codes for CASGRLAGFETQYF.

This chain joins TRBV12-3 or TRBV12-4 and TRBJ2-1; D perhaps matches TRBD2 (5 bases). Trimming shortened V by 5 bases and J by 4 bases, and 12 bases separated the two germline ends. This CDR3 is 14 amino acids long. For the CDR3, the DNA is TGTGCCAGCAGTCCCGGTTGGGAGTACAATGAGCAGTTCTTC. Protein: CASSPGWEYNEQFF.

This clonotype was picked up many times. The chain is built from TRBV20-1 and TRBJ2-1; possibly TRBD1 or TRBD2 for D (5 bases each). The V end was cut by 5 bases, the J end by 0 bases, with 14 bases between. The CDR3 extends over 15 amino acids. CDR1 and CDR2 (germline): DFQATT, SNEGSKA (reference sequence). Here the CDR3 DNA reads TGCAGTGCTTCCCGGGACGGATTCTCCTACAATGAGCAGTTCTTC. This encodes CSASRDGFSYNEQFF.

This clonotype was recorded at least ten times. DNA of the CDR3: TGTGCCAGCAGTCCCAGGGAACTGAACACTGAAGCTTTCTTT. It translates to CASSPRELNTEAFF. The rearrangement links TRBV2 to TRBJ1-1, with a possible D match to TRBD1 (5 bases). The CDR3 has 14 residues. Trimming removed 5 bases at V and 0 bases at J, with 10 bases between. Germline loops: CDR1 SNHLY, CDR2 FYNNEI.

In its sample, this clonotype was seen a few times. J is TRBJ2-7 and V is TRBV6-1, with TRBD1 matching over 9 bases. With 2 bases clipped from V and 5 bases from J, the junction kept 10 bases outside the gene matches. This CDR3 has 16 residues. Germline loops: CDR1 MNHNS, CDR2 SASEGT. The CDR3 DNA reads TGTGCCAGCAGTGAATTAATAGGGACAGGGATCGACGAGCAGTACTTC. Encoded protein: CASSELIGTGIDEQYF.

CDR3 nucleotides: TGTGCCAGCAGTTTTCGGCCAGACGAGCAGTACTTC. Translation gives CASSFRPDEQYF. The rearrangement uses TRBV6-2 or TRBV6-3 and TRBJ2-7, with D hard to call. Between the trimmed V and J ends, which lost 4 bases and 5 bases, there was a span of 9 bases. The germline V gene has CDR1 MNHEY and CDR2 SVGEGT. CDR3 length: 12 amino acids.

This clonotype has a handful of counts. V and J are TRBV13 and TRBJ1-1; 11 positions match TRBD1. Germline loops: CDR1 PRHDT, CDR2 FYEKMQ (reference sequence). The V segment lost 5 bases and the J segment 2 bases; nucleotides outside the gene matches: 13. The CDR3 runs 18 residues. As DNA, the CDR3 is TGTGCCAGCAGCCCCCGCCCCCAAGGACAGGGGGCTAACACTGAAGCTTTCTTT. Its translation is CASSPRPQGQGANTEAFF.

This chain links TRBV15 with TRBJ1-6, with 7 bases fitting TRBD1. Trimming cost V 1 base and J 9 bases; bases outside gene matches: 6. This CDR3 is built from 15 residues. Germline V CDR1 and CDR2: LNHNV, YYDKDF (reference sequence). CDR3 loop: CATSRGRGLGSPLHF. The CDR3, as DNA: TGTGCCACCAGCAGAGGAAGGGGGCTAGGTTCACCCCTCCACTTT.

This clonotype was detected a few times. CDR3 bases: TGTGCCAGCAGTGCTTCAAGGGGGTATCAGCCCCAGCATTTT. This codes for CASSASRGYQPQHF. V is TRBV28 and J is TRBJ1-5; possible D gene TRBD1, 6 bases. Trimming removed 5 bases from V and 5 bases from J, with 13 bases in between. The length of the CDR3 is 14 residues. Per the germline V gene, CDR1 is MDHEN and CDR2 is SYDVKM.

The chain links TRBV11-3 to TRBJ1-1; 9 bases map to TRBD1. V lost 0 bases and J lost 0; bases outside the gene matches: 11. Germline lookup yields CDR1 SGHNT and CDR2 YENEEA. The CDR3 spans 19 residues. In DNA, the CDR3 is TGTGCCAGCAGCTTAGATCAAAACAGGGGGCTTTCGATGAACACTGAAGCTTTCTTT. It codes for CASSLDQNRGLSMNTEAFF.

The genes are TRBV20-1 and TRBJ2-5; 7 nucleotides align to TRBD2. Unmatched junction bases numbered 8, after V lost 3 bases and J lost 4 bases. The length of the CDR3 is 14 residues. CDR1 and CDR2 from the germline V gene are DFQATT and SNEGSKA (reference sequence). The CDR3 bases are TGCAGTGCTAGGGGCGGGAGAGGCGTAGAGACCCAGTACTTC. It yields the protein CSARGGRGVETQYF.

The chain carries TRBV13 and TRBJ1-1; possibly TRBD1 for D (6 bases). CDR3 length: 13 residues. Germline CDR1 PRHDT, CDR2 FYEKMQ (reference sequence). Trimming pared 3 bases from V and 6 bases from J, leaving 11 bases between. CDR3 loop: CASSFKQGPEAFF. The CDR3 DNA follows: TGTGCCAGCAGCTTTAAACAGGGACCTGAAGCTTTCTTT.

V usage is TRBV5-1 and J usage is TRBJ1-1, with 11 bases lining up with TRBD1. V lost 4 bases, J lost 5 bases, and 10 bases stayed unmatched. Germline V gives CDR1 SGHRS, CDR2 YFSETQ. The CDR3 runs 16 residues. This CDR3 is CASSPWTGGLVTEAFF. DNA for the CDR3: TGCGCCAGCAGCCCCTGGACAGGGGGCTTGGTTACTGAAGCTTTCTTT.